This TCR beta chain was profiled in a study of shared clonotypes between healthy human individuals. Profiling relied on immunoSEQ multiplex PCR, and the TCRdb table lists in-frame clones only, not all of them. The sample has about 1.9 million clones; just over 90% are singletons. The naive CD8 subset, CD45RO-negative cells positively selected for CCR7, excluded terminally differentiated effector memory CD45RA+ cells. Trimming at V came to 0 bases and at J to 6 bases, leaving 10 bases not matched to a gene. The CDR3 has 17 residues. The germline V gene has CDR1 SGDLS and CDR2 YYNGEE. This receptor was taken from a man younger than 35 in good health. Some clones in this sample may be carry-over from other donors' samples. The chain carries TRBV9 and TRBJ2-1, with 9 positions matching TRBD2. The sequenced sample was naive CD8+ T cells from PBMCs. The CDR3 DNA is TGTGCCAGCAGCGTAGTAGGTAGCGGGAGCGTCTCCAATGAGCAGTTCTTC. Protein product: CASSVVGSGSVSNEQFF.